These T cell receptor beta chains were read from a single sample in a study of neoadjuvant nivolumab and ipilimumab in lung cancer. Assay: immunoSEQ multiplex PCR; the TCRdb copy retains only in-frame clones and omits some. The sample has 26,000 or so clones; 75% to 85% are singletons. This specimen was tumor tissue, taken after neoadjuvant nivolumab, alone or with ipilimumab, at or shortly before surgery. All receptors derive from an adult with non-small cell lung cancer. CDR3s include the opening cysteine and the closing phenylalanine or tryptophan. Fields, in order: clone size, D gene, V gene, J gene, CDR3 DNA, CDR3 protein. The D gene is left open where the match is weak. Some rows mark clone size as missing; the rest say once, few, many or name a class of expanded clone.

clone size: NA
D gene: TRBD2
V gene: TRBV30
J gene: TRBJ2-5
CDR3 DNA: TGTGCCTGGAGTGCAGGAACTCTAGCGGGAGAAGAGACCCAGTACTTC
CDR3 protein: CAWSAGTLAGEETQYF

clone size: NA
D gene: TRBD1
V gene: TRBV5-1
J gene: TRBJ1-2
CDR3 DNA: TGCGCCAGCAGCTTGGCCTTGGACAGGGGGAACTATGGCTACACCTTC
CDR3 protein: CASSLALDRGNYGYTF

clone size: NA
D gene: NA
V gene: TRBV6-5
J gene: TRBJ2-2
CDR3 DNA: TGTGCCAGCAGTTACTCCTGGGAAACCGGGGAGCTGTTTTTT
CDR3 protein: CASSYSWETGELFF

clone size: few
D gene: TRBD2
V gene: TRBV7-2
J gene: TRBJ2-1
CDR3 DNA: TGTGCCAGCAGCTTAGATGGGGGACTAGCGGGAGGGTACAATGAGCAGTTCTTC
CDR3 protein: CASSLDGGLAGGYNEQFF

clone size: NA
D gene: TRBD1
V gene: TRBV5-6
J gene: TRBJ1-2
CDR3 DNA: TGTGCCAGCAGCCACGGACAGGGGAACTATGGCTACACCTTC
CDR3 protein: CASSHGQGNYGYTF

clone size: NA
D gene: NA
V gene: TRBV6-5
J gene: TRBJ2-7
CDR3 DNA: TGTGCCAGCAGTTACTCGTTCTGGGAAGCCAACTCCGAGCAGTACTTC
CDR3 protein: CASSYSFWEANSEQYF

clone size: NA
D gene: TRBD2
V gene: TRBV2
J gene: TRBJ2-7
CDR3 DNA: TGTGCCAGCAGTGAAGCGGGAGGGCCGTACGAGCAGTACTTC
CDR3 protein: CASSEAGGPYEQYF

clone size: NA
D gene: NA
V gene: TRBV6-1
J gene: TRBJ2-3
CDR3 DNA: TGTGCCAGCAGTGAAGCGGCAGATACGCAGTATTTT
CDR3 protein: CASSEAADTQYF

clone size: few
D gene: TRBD2
V gene: TRBV27
J gene: TRBJ2-7
CDR3 DNA: TGTGCCAGCATTGGGGGGGGATACGAGCAGTACTTC
CDR3 protein: CASIGGGYEQYF

clone size: NA
D gene: NA
V gene: TRBV28
J gene: TRBJ1-4
CDR3 DNA: TGTGCCAGCAGTCGGCAGGGGAATGAAAAACTGTTTTTT
CDR3 protein: CASSRQGNEKLFF

clone size: NA
D gene: NA
V gene: TRBV5-1
J gene: TRBJ1-1
CDR3 DNA: TGCGCCAGCAGCTTGGATAAGGGGTGGGACACTGAAGCTTTCTTT
CDR3 protein: CASSLDKGWDTEAFF

clone size: NA
D gene: NA
V gene: TRBV30
J gene: TRBJ2-5
CDR3 DNA: TGTGCCTGGAGTGTACGGCAGTCAGAGACCCAGTACTTC
CDR3 protein: CAWSVRQSETQYF

clone size: NA
D gene: NA
V gene: TRBV7-7
J gene: TRBJ2-2
CDR3 DNA: TGTGCTAGCAGCTTAACCGCAGGGACCGGGGAGCTGTTTTTT
CDR3 protein: CASSLTAGTGELFF

clone size: NA
D gene: NA
V gene: TRBV6-5
J gene: TRBJ2-3
CDR3 DNA: TGTGCCAGCAGTTACTCACTTGGGAACACAGATACGCAGTATTTT
CDR3 protein: CASSYSLGNTDTQYF

clone size: NA
D gene: TRBD1
V gene: TRBV5-1
J gene: TRBJ2-5
CDR3 DNA: TGCGCCAGCAGCTTCACAGGGGGCGGAGGCCAAGAGACCCAGTACTTC
CDR3 protein: CASSFTGGGGQETQYF

clone size: NA
D gene: TRBD2
V gene: TRBV28
J gene: TRBJ2-1
CDR3 DNA: TGTGCCAGCAGTGCACCGGGACTAGCGGGAGGAGTGGATGAGCAGTTCTTC
CDR3 protein: CASSAPGLAGGVDEQFF

clone size: few
D gene: TRBD1
V gene: TRBV7-8
J gene: TRBJ2-5
CDR3 DNA: TGTGCCAGCAGCAGAGACAGGGAAGAGACCCAGTACTTC
CDR3 protein: CASSRDREETQYF

clone size: few
D gene: NA
V gene: TRBV29-1
J gene: TRBJ1-2
CDR3 DNA: TGCAGCGTTTCTACTGCACCCTATGGCTACACCTTC
CDR3 protein: CSVSTAPYGYTF

clone size: NA
D gene: NA
V gene: TRBV18
J gene: TRBJ2-7
CDR3 DNA: TGTGCCAGCTCACCCAACGCCGAAAGGGACGAGCAGTACTTC
CDR3 protein: CASSPNAERDEQYF

clone size: NA
D gene: NA
V gene: TRBV29-1
J gene: TRBJ2-5
CDR3 DNA: TGCAGCGTTGAATTTGTCAGTGGGGAGACCCAGTACTTC
CDR3 protein: CSVEFVSGETQYF

clone size: few
D gene: NA
V gene: TRBV15
J gene: TRBJ1-6
CDR3 DNA: TGTGCCACCAGCAGAGAGGTCTTTTCCGAGCCCCTCCACTTT
CDR3 protein: CATSREVFSEPLHF

clone size: NA
D gene: NA
V gene: TRBV18
J gene: TRBJ1-5
CDR3 DNA: TGTGCCAGCTCCGAAAGCAATCAGCCCCAGCATTTT
CDR3 protein: CASSESNQPQHF

clone size: NA
D gene: TRBD1
V gene: TRBV5-6
J gene: TRBJ2-7
CDR3 DNA: TGTGCCAGCAGTCACGACAGGGTGGTCTACGAGCAGTACTTC
CDR3 protein: CASSHDRVVYEQYF

clone size: NA
D gene: NA
V gene: TRBV29-1
J gene: TRBJ2-3
CDR3 DNA: TGCAGCGTTGAAGAGTCGGCAAGCACAGATACGCAGTATTTT
CDR3 protein: CSVEESASTDTQYF

clone size: NA
D gene: NA
V gene: TRBV9
J gene: TRBJ2-6
CDR3 DNA: TGTGCCAGCAGCGTAGGGGGGAAGCTTGGGGCCAACGTCCTGACTTTC
CDR3 protein: CASSVGGKLGANVLTF

clone size: NA
D gene: TRBD2
V gene: TRBV11-1
J gene: TRBJ2-7
CDR3 DNA: TGTGCCAGCAGCTCAATGGGCGGGAGGGCGGAGCAGTACTTC
CDR3 protein: CASSSMGGRAEQYF

clone size: NA
D gene: TRBD1
V gene: TRBV5-1
J gene: TRBJ1-5
CDR3 DNA: TGCGCCAGCAGCCCCGGGACAGAAAATCAGCCCCAGCATTTT
CDR3 protein: CASSPGTENQPQHF

clone size: NA
D gene: NA
V gene: TRBV5-1
J gene: TRBJ2-3
CDR3 DNA: TGCGCCAGCAGCTTGGCCTCAGGGTTAGATACGCAGTATTTT
CDR3 protein: CASSLASGLDTQYF

clone size: NA
D gene: TRBD1
V gene: TRBV7-6
J gene: TRBJ2-2
CDR3 DNA: TGTGCCAGCAGCCCTCAGGGGGCCGACACCGGGGAGCTGTTTTTT
CDR3 protein: CASSPQGADTGELFF

clone size: NA
D gene: NA
V gene: TRBV30
J gene: TRBJ2-2
CDR3 DNA: TGTGCCGGAAACCCCGGGCCAGCTCAGTACACCGGGGAGCTGTTTTTT
CDR3 protein: CAGNPGPAQYTGELFF

clone size: NA
D gene: NA
V gene: TRBV19
J gene: TRBJ1-4
CDR3 DNA: TGTGCCAGTAGTCGACATGCTAATGAAAAACTGTTTTTT
CDR3 protein: CASSRHANEKLFF

clone size: NA
D gene: NA
V gene: TRBV25-1
J gene: TRBJ2-7
CDR3 DNA: TGTGCCAGCAGTGAACCTACAGGGTCTGACGAGCAGTACTTC
CDR3 protein: CASSEPTGSDEQYF

clone size: NA
D gene: TRBD2
V gene: TRBV5-4
J gene: TRBJ2-2
CDR3 DNA: TGTGCCAGCAGCACGGGACTAGCGGGAGGGCCTAGCACCGGGGAGCTGTTTTTT
CDR3 protein: CASSTGLAGGPSTGELFF

clone size: NA
D gene: NA
V gene: TRBV4-1
J gene: TRBJ1-1
CDR3 DNA: TGCGCCAGCAGTTTAGGTTGGGGAGTGAACACTGAAGCTTTCTTT
CDR3 protein: CASSLGWGVNTEAFF

clone size: NA
D gene: NA
V gene: TRBV7-9
J gene: TRBJ1-4
CDR3 DNA: TGTGCCAGCAGCTTAGCGCAAGGGGAGGCTGAAAAACTGTTTTTT
CDR3 protein: CASSLAQGEAEKLFF

clone size: NA
D gene: NA
V gene: TRBV6-4
J gene: TRBJ1-6
CDR3 DNA: TGTGCCAGCAGAGACTCATTGGACAATTCACCCCTCCACTTT
CDR3 protein: CASRDSLDNSPLHF

clone size: NA
D gene: NA
V gene: TRBV7-9
J gene: TRBJ1-2
CDR3 DNA: TGTGCCAGCACGGAAATGGGGCAAGCTAACTATGGCTACACCTTC
CDR3 protein: CASTEMGQANYGYTF

clone size: NA
D gene: NA
V gene: TRBV29-1
J gene: TRBJ2-4
CDR3 DNA: TGCAGCGTTAAAATAGCCAAAAACATTCAGTACTTC
CDR3 protein: CSVKIAKNIQYF

clone size: NA
D gene: TRBD2
V gene: TRBV27
J gene: TRBJ2-7
CDR3 DNA: TGTGCCAGCACCAGGGTCGGGGGAGGGATTTACGAGCAGTACTTC
CDR3 protein: CASTRVGGGIYEQYF

clone size: NA
D gene: TRBD1
V gene: TRBV7-3
J gene: TRBJ1-1
CDR3 DNA: TGTGCCAGCAGCCGACAGGGGGCAGGGACTGAAGCTTTCTTT
CDR3 protein: CASSRQGAGTEAFF

clone size: NA
D gene: TRBD2
V gene: TRBV5-4
J gene: TRBJ2-3
CDR3 DNA: TGTGCCAGCAGCGTAAGACTAGCGGGGGGTAGCACAGATACGCAGTATTTT
CDR3 protein: CASSVRLAGGSTDTQYF

clone size: NA
D gene: NA
V gene: TRBV23-1
J gene: TRBJ1-4
CDR3 DNA: TGCGCCAGCAGTCCGTCCCCCCGTACAGGGCGGGTCGGGGAAAAACTGTTTTTT
CDR3 protein: CASSPSPRTGRVGEKLFF

clone size: NA
D gene: NA
V gene: TRBV20-1
J gene: TRBJ1-2
CDR3 DNA: TGCAGTGCTAGGTCAGGGTATGGCTACACCTTC
CDR3 protein: CSARSGYGYTF

clone size: NA
D gene: TRBD2
V gene: TRBV5-4
J gene: TRBJ2-2
CDR3 DNA: TGTGCCAGCAGCTTGGCGGAGCTAGCGGGGGTCGGGGAGCTGTTTTTT
CDR3 protein: CASSLAELAGVGELFF

clone size: NA
D gene: NA
V gene: TRBV6-5
J gene: TRBJ1-2
CDR3 DNA: TGTGCCAGCAGCCTCGACTCTGGGAATGGCTACACCTTC
CDR3 protein: CASSLDSGNGYTF

clone size: NA
D gene: TRBD1
V gene: TRBV11-1
J gene: TRBJ2-5
CDR3 DNA: TGTGCCAGCAGCCCGGGACAGGGGGCATCGCAAGAGACCCAGTACTTC
CDR3 protein: CASSPGQGASQETQYF

clone size: once
D gene: NA
V gene: TRBV5-6
J gene: TRBJ2-7
CDR3 DNA: TGTGCCAGCAGCTTGCTCGGGGGCCTCTACGAGCAGTACTTC
CDR3 protein: CASSLLGGLYEQYF

clone size: NA
D gene: TRBD2
V gene: TRBV30
J gene: TRBJ2-2
CDR3 DNA: TGTGCCTGGAGTCCAAAAGCGGGAGGCGACACCGGGGAGCTGTTTTTT
CDR3 protein: CAWSPKAGGDTGELFF

clone size: NA
D gene: NA
V gene: TRBV4-2
J gene: TRBJ2-2
CDR3 DNA: TGTGCCAGCAGCCATGGGTCGGCGGGGCAGTCGAACACCGGGGAGCTGTTTTTT
CDR3 protein: CASSHGSAGQSNTGELFF

clone size: NA
D gene: TRBD1
V gene: TRBV7-9
J gene: TRBJ1-6
CDR3 DNA: TGTGCCAGCAGCTACAGGACAGGTTTAAGCTCACCCCTCCACTTT
CDR3 protein: CASSYRTGLSSPLHF

clone size: once
D gene: NA
V gene: TRBV6-5
J gene: TRBJ2-7
CDR3 DNA: TGTGCCAGCAGTTACTCCTGGAGGGGGTTCGGCGACGAGCAGTACTTC
CDR3 protein: CASSYSWRGFGDEQYF

clone size: NA
D gene: NA
V gene: TRBV25-1
J gene: TRBJ2-7
CDR3 DNA: TGTGCCAGCAGTGAATTCTACGAGCAGTACTTC
CDR3 protein: CASSEFYEQYF

clone size: NA
D gene: NA
V gene: TRBV5-4
J gene: TRBJ1-2
CDR3 DNA: TGTGCCAGCAGCCTGGGGTCAGACGTCCCGGGCTATGGCTACACCTTC
CDR3 protein: CASSLGSDVPGYGYTF

clone size: NA
D gene: NA
V gene: TRBV30
J gene: TRBJ2-5
CDR3 DNA: TGTGCCTGGAGTGGGGGCGCAGAGACCCAGTACTTC
CDR3 protein: CAWSGGAETQYF

clone size: NA
D gene: TRBD1
V gene: TRBV6-6
J gene: TRBJ1-5
CDR3 DNA: TGTGCCAGCGACAGGGTGGGTCAGCCCCAGCATTTT
CDR3 protein: CASDRVGQPQHF